This T cell receptor beta chain was retrieved from a study of T-cell memory formation after mild COVID-19 (dated by TCRdb to the early 2020s). Regarding the research as a whole: TCR sequence clusters from the two donors were found to be largely donor specific. Two young, previously healthy adult volunteers made up the cohort, one male and one female. T-cell clones expanding and contracting after mild COVID-19 in two donors were tracked by longitudinal TCRalpha and TCRbeta repertoire sequencing.

Ficoll-Paque density gradient centrifugation was used to isolate PBMCs. Between the V and J ends, shortened by 4 bases and 1 base respectively, the junction contains 14 bases. From the cysteine up to the phenylalanine, the CDR3 has a length of 15 residues. The kept DNA is CDR3 alone, 45 bases in frame from the first base. The germline V gene yields SGHRS for CDR1 and YFSETQ for CDR2. This clonotype was found many times. Its antigen remains unidentified. No base qualities exist here, and no much larger clone lies one base off it. The sequencer listed for this sample is Illumina NovaSeq 6000. cDNA libraries for TCRalpha and TCRbeta were prepared by 5'RACE using constant-segment primers, with sample barcodes and unique molecular identifiers added. RNA was extracted from every sample with Trizol reagent. The libraries were amplified in two PCR steps, and the second step added a second sample barcode and Illumina TruSeq adapters. Sequencing of the libraries was done on an Illumina NovaSeq, producing 2 x 150 bp paired-end reads. The source study handled its data this way. Reads were demultiplexed and collapsed into UMI-guided consensus sequences with migec v1.2.7. With mixcr v2.1.11, UMI consensuses were aligned to TRA and TRB V and J templates and assembled into clonotypes. Expanded or contracted clonotypes were those called significant by both edgeR and NoisET, with noise models trained on biological replicates. For edgeR calls, the thresholds were a false discovery rate-adjusted p below 0.01 and a log2 fold-change of 1. As an exploratory analysis of dynamics, max-normalized trajectories of the 1000 most abundant clonotypes were examined by PCA with hierarchical clustering. Each responding clone was given a CD4 or CD8 phenotype based on the CD4+ and CD8+ repertoires, which had been sequenced separately. TCRdb passed the public sequencing reads through fastp at Q25 and MiXCR, retaining productive beta sequences. For every CDR3 protein sequence, its rows merge into one entry that carries the most common genes and DNA. The V and J calls here are based on TCRdb, not the publication. The table for this sample lists around 27,000 distinct CDR3 sequences; around 7% of them were counted only once. The ten largest clonotypes hold roughly 15% of the sample.

The research as a whole found: The detection of some responding clones in pre-infection memory suggests that pre-existing cross-reactive memory T cells joined the SARS-CoV-2 response. Contracting CD4+ clones were found mainly in CM and EM memory subsets, while CD8+ clones were enriched in EMRA. SARS-CoV-2 specificity was not confirmed for the second-wave clones peaking on day 37. Only two mild cases were covered by the study, and larger cohorts that include severe cases with pre-infection samples were considered necessary. Balanced CD4/CD8 phenotypes were observed for clones contracting from day 15 to 85, whereas a bias towards CD4+ was observed for a second wave of clones expanding from day 15 to 37.

The source material was PBMCs or a T cell subset sorted from them (not recorded which). The source of this sequence is an adult woman who had mild COVID-19 (a few samples of this study predate the infection). The sample titles of this study are shuffled in the database, so cell type and time point are left out; the donor was told from shared clones. Recombination joined TRBV5-1 with TRBJ1-1; the D segment could be TRBD1, given 5 matching bases. The DNA sequence is as follows: TGCGCCAGCAGCCACCTGACAGTTAAGAACACTGAAGCTTTCTTT. Its product reads: CASSHLTVKNTEAFF. Extended through the reference TRBV5-1 and TRBJ1-1 proteins, this CDR3 yields the full variable domain: KAGVTQTPRYLIKTRGQQVTLSCSPISGHRSVSWYQQTPGQGLQFLFEYFSETQRNKGNFPGRFSGRQFSNSRSEMNVSTLELGDSALYLCASSHLTVKNTEAFFGQGTRLTVV.